This is a list of T cell receptor beta chains from one sample in a study of tumor-infiltrating lymphocytes in oesophageal squamous cell carcinoma. TCRdb reprocessed the PCR reads via MiXCR and lists one record per CDR3 protein. The sample yields approximately 17,000 distinct CDR3 sequences, about 40% seen once. Source material: blood. The source is a female donor with esophageal squamous cell carcinoma. CDR3s include the opening cysteine and the closing phenylalanine or tryptophan. Each record gives: CDR3 length, D gene, J gene, V gene, CDR3 protein. The D gene is left open where the match is weak.

15	TRBD2	TRBJ2-1	TRBV18	CASSPRGTSYNEQFF
15	TRBD1	TRBJ1-3	TRBV7-8	CASSLGADRGHTIYF
18	TRBD2	TRBJ2-3	TRBV12-3/TRBV12-4	CASSLALAGEMVTDTQYF
13	TRBD2	TRBJ2-3	TRBV20-1	CKTSGGTTDTQYF
14	-	TRBJ1-2	TRBV7-4	CASSLSSSNYGYTF
12	-	-	TRBV7-2	CASRRLGDEQFF
16	TRBD1	TRBJ2-5	TRBV7-2	CASSLGAGTGQETQYF
12	-	TRBJ1-6	TRBV6-4	CASSYGYSPIHF
13	-	TRBJ1-3	TRBV12-5	CASPQYSGNTIYF
14	-	TRBJ1-1	TRBV6-1	CASSEQGRNTEAFF
14	-	TRBJ2-5	TRBV5-1	CASSLGRLQETQYF
16	-	TRBJ2-3	TRBV6-6	CASSYTTIGPSDTQYF